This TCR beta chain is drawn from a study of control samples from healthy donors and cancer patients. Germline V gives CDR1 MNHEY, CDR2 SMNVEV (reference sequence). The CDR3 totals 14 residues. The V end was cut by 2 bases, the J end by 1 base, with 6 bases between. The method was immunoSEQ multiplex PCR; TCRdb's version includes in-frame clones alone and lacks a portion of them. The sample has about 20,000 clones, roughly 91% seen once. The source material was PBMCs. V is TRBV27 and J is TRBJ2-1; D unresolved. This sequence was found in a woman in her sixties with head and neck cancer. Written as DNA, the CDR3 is TGTGCCAGCAGTTTACCCGGGTCCTACAATGAGCAGTTCTTC. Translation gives CASSLPGSYNEQFF.